This T cell receptor beta chain is from a study of blood T cell repertoires in COVID-19. The overall study: The origin of the acute and convalescent COVID-19 samples was the United States, Italy and Spain. In each case, the material was cDNA or gDNA derived from T cells, B-cell-depleted T cells, or PBMCs.

Germline CDR1 reads LGHDT; CDR2 reads YNNKEL (reference sequence). This CDR3 contains 17 residues. V trimming: 4 bases; J trimming: 2 bases; junction bases outside the gene matches: 7. Per the original data handling: Amplified reference gene primers provided the basis for estimating nucleated cell counts. Method: immunoSEQ multiplex PCR; TCRdb's copy keeps in-frame clones and lacks some. V and J calls plus clone size are reproduced from that table; the DNA served to infer D and trimming. In the table there are under 150,000 clones, more than 70% of which are singletons. This TCR was sampled from a human donor in a cohort sampled during active COVID-19. This chain connects TRBV3-1 (or the pseudogene TRBV3-2) to TRBJ2-3, with TRBD2 identical over 12 bases. The sample consisted of peripheral blood. The CDR3: CASSRGTSGHFTDTQYF. Written as DNA, the CDR3 is TGTGCCAGCAGCCGCGGGACTAGCGGGCATTTCACAGATACGCAGTATTTT.